The sequence of this T cell receptor (beta chain) was determined in a study of CXCR3-negative and CXCR3-positive naive CD8 T cells (dated by TCRdb to about 2019). Describing the broader study: In total, approximately 140 million TRB reads were obtained, or roughly 1.5 +/- 0.3 million reads per library. Naive subsets from 5 or 6 donors and memory cells from 3 donors were included in the TRBV-TRBJ cluster analysis. The diversity and physicochemical repertoire analyses included 11 donors pooled from two independent experiments. Results the study describes overall, beyond this receptor: Because surface CD5, which has been linked to self-reactivity in mice, was comparable between naive subsets, TCR interaction strength was also inferred from TRB CDR3 physicochemical properties. CXCR3 expression partially decreased after cryopreservation, so most assays used freshly isolated PBMCs. Comparably high repertoire diversity was found in both naive subsets, whereas much lower repertoire diversity was found in memory CD8+ T cells. Similar TRBV-TRBJ usage was shown by naive CXCR3-negative and CXCR3-positive cells from the same donor, whereas distinct patterns were shown by memory cells. TRB CDR3s from CXCR3-positive naive cells showed higher hydrophobicity (lower Kidera factor 4), lower energy, and higher strength and volume indices than CXCR3-negative naive cells.

The germline V gene (reference sequence) gives CDR1 as DFQATT and CDR2 as SNEGSKA. Spanning cysteine to phenylalanine, the CDR3 consists of 14 amino acids. No coding sequence is recorded. Note on this clonotype: Its specific antigen is unknown.

Each CD8+ T cell subset was flow-sorted in triplicate, and 250,000 to 350,000 cells per subset were placed directly into RLT lysis buffer. To keep memory contaminants out, a stringent definition of naive CD8+ T cells was applied: CD45RO-CCR7+CD27+CD95-. Using standard density gradient centrifugation, peripheral blood mononuclear cells were isolated from buffy coats. Naive CXCR3-negative and CXCR3-positive CD8+ T cells were flow-sorted on a FACSAria III. Total RNA was extracted from sorted cells using an RNeasy Mini Kit. The instrument was a NextSeq 550. The Human TCR Profiling Kit (MiLaboratory) was used to prepare UMI-labeled 5' RACE TRB cDNA libraries. The full amount of extracted RNA was used for cDNA synthesis, and the full amount of resulting cDNA was used for PCR amplification. The libraries were made side by side, with each library going through the same number of PCR cycles. Processing in the source paper ran as follows. MIGEC and MiXCR extracted about 48,000 +/- 9,800 unique UMI-labeled TRB cDNA molecules per library, requiring at least two reads per UMI. An average of about 40,000 +/- 10,000 functional in-frame TRB CDR3 nucleotide clonotypes without stop codons was found per library. After downsampling to 5000 UMI-labeled TRB molecules per sample, diversity metrics such as normalized Shannon-Wiener and Chao1 were calculated in VDJtools. VDJtools was used to calculate clonotype-size-weighted physicochemical properties of the central five CDR3 residues, namely interaction energy, strength, volume and Kidera factor 4. TCRdb reprocessed the public reads and reports one entry per CDR3 protein sequence, without DNA. TCRdb, not the original authors, processed these V and J calls. This sample's table contains roughly 120,000 distinct CDR3 sequences. Of the sample, 0.5% to 0.7% falls within the top ten clones.

The receptor comes from a human donor in good health. Some clones in this sample may be carry-over from other donors' samples. The sample was naive CXCR3+ CD8+ T cells from blood. This specimen's cell subset or site label, interpreted: CD45RO-CCR7+CD27+CD95- naive CD8+ T cells expressing CXCR3 (TNR3+). The sequence joins TRBV20-1 to TRBJ2-1. CDR3 sequence: CSARDRLAGNEQFF.